The 2 T cell receptor beta chains listed next were all sequenced from one sample in a study of blood T cell repertoires in COVID-19. TCRdb's table, derived via immunoSEQ multiplex PCR, lists solely in-frame clones and lacks some. The table records about 270,000 clones, 85% to 90% of them present only once. Material: PBMCs or T cells enriched from blood (not recorded which). The source is a man aged 18 to 29 who had recovered from COVID-19.

The chain employs TRBV11-2 and TRBJ2-3, with 7 positions matching TRBD2. CDR3 length: 16 residues. Germline V CDR1 and CDR2: SGHAT, FQNNGV. The junction had 5 bases not matched to a gene; V was cut back by 0 bases and J by 2 bases. The CDR3 nucleotides are TGTGCCAGCAGCTTAGAGGCTAGCGGACACACAGATACGCAGTATTTT. Translating gives CASSLEASGHTDTQYF.

V and J are TRBV9 and TRBJ2-3, with D perhaps TRBD1 (6 bases). Germline lookup yields CDR1 SGDLS and CDR2 YYNGEE. The CDR3 totals 16 residues. V was shortened by 0 bases and J by 2 bases, with 13 bases between the two germline ends. CDR3 amino acids: CASSVAGQGITDTQYF. CDR3 coding DNA: TGTGCCAGCAGCGTAGCGGGTCAGGGGATCACAGATACGCAGTATTTT.